The 19 T cell receptor beta chains given below trace back to one sample, sequenced in a study of T cells after yellow fever vaccination (dated by TCRdb to 2018 to 2020). Libraries were built with 5' RACE. TCRdb names Illumina HiSeq 2500 as the instrument used. In TCRdb, the public reads were trimmed at Q25 with fastp and aligned with MiXCR, with productive beta chains retained. Each CDR3 protein gets just one entry, which takes the most common genes and DNA from the rows behind it. A total of under 90,000 distinct CDR3 sequences appear in this sample, approximately 6.1% of them only once. About 40% of the sample rests with the top ten. The sample's treatment or condition, from its label and the paper: live attenuated yellow fever vaccine strain. The sample consisted of CD8+ T cells sorted from PBMCs, taken roughly 47 days after the first yellow fever vaccination. The origin of the receptors is a man aged 18-30 years who received the YFV17D yellow fever vaccine.

This clonotype was seen ten or more times. This chain links TRBV29-1 with TRBJ2-2; 8 nucleotides line up with TRBD1. Germline loops: CDR1 SQVTM, CDR2 ANQGSEA. The CDR3 runs 13 residues. V shed 6 bases and J 3 bases; nucleotides not matched to a gene: 3. The chain's CDR3 is CSVTGVDTGELFF. The CDR3 DNA follows: TGCAGCGTGACAGGGGTGGACACCGGGGAGCTGTTTTTT.

Turning to this clonotype: A single base separates this from a much larger clone, so it may be a read error. The chain recombines TRBV20-1 with TRBJ1-3; maybe TRBD1 (5 bases). CDR1 and CDR2 from the germline V gene are DFQATT and SNEGSKA (reference sequence). This CDR3 has 15 amino acids. CDR3 sequence: CCARGLGGSGNTIYF. CDR3 DNA sequence: TGCTGTGCTAGAGGGTTGGGGGGGTCTGGAAACACCATATATTTT.

This chain connects TRBV4-1 to TRBJ2-2; D is ambiguous. Trimming removed 0 bases at V and 4 bases at J, with 6 bases between. The CDR3 extends over 14 amino acids. From germline, CDR1 is MGHRA and CDR2 YSYEKL. CDR3 nucleotides: TGCGCCAGCAGCCAAGATCCCTTCACCGGGGAGCTGTTTTTT. This codes for CASSQDPFTGELFF.

This clonotype has only a few counts. The chain has TRBV9 and TRBJ1-5; no firm D call. Deletions cut 0 bases from V and 5 bases from J, with 15 bases between. Germline V CDR1 and CDR2: SGDLS, YYNGEE. The CDR3 runs to 16 residues. DNA of the CDR3: TGTGCCAGCAGCGTAGAGGGAGCCGTGGGGTATCAGCCCCAGCATTTT. This translates into CASSVEGAVGYQPQHF.

This clonotype came up a few times. The V and J genes are TRBV5-5 and TRBJ2-2; D is tentatively TRBD1 or TRBD2 (5 bases each). Trimming removed 1 base at V and 2 bases at J, with 12 bases between. The germline V gene has CDR1 SGHKS and CDR2 YYEKEE (reference sequence). There are 16 residues in the CDR3. CDR3 in DNA: TGTGCCAGCAGCTTGCGGGGCCCGCCAAACACCGGGGAGCTGTTTTTT. Translating gives CASSLRGPPNTGELFF.

The chain uses TRBV7-3 and TRBJ2-1; 7 nucleotides agree with TRBD2. The CDR3 extends over 15 amino acids. J lost 3 bases, V lost 5 bases, and 7 bases had no gene match. Germline loops: CDR1 SGHTA, CDR2 FQGTGA. CDR3 sequence reads: CASSRLGGDYNEQFF. For the CDR3, the DNA is TGTGCCAGCAGCCGCTTGGGGGGGGACTACAATGAGCAGTTCTTC.

This clonotype was counted many times. The chain couples TRBV6-5 to TRBJ1-1; D unresolved. Trimming left V 2 bases short and J 4 bases short, with 11 bases between. The CDR3 runs 14 residues. In germline, CDR1 is MNHEY, CDR2 SVGAGI. CDR3 in DNA: TGTGCCAGCAGTTACAACGGGCGGGGCACTGAAGCTTTCTTT. Its protein is CASSYNGRGTEAFF.

This clonotype occurred many times. The V and J genes are TRBV5-1 and TRBJ2-1; a weak D match, TRBD1 (6 bases). Between the trimmed V and J ends, which lost 4 bases and 0 bases, there was a span of 17 bases. CDR3 size: 17 residues. Per the germline V gene, CDR1 is SGHRS and CDR2 is YFSETQ. The DNA of the CDR3 is TGCGCCAGCAGCCCAGGCAAAGACAGGAGCTCCTACAATGAGCAGTTCTTC. Amino acids: CASSPGKDRSSYNEQFF.

By frequency in the sample, this clonotype is medium-sized. The chain recombines TRBV13 with TRBJ2-1; no reliable D call. The length of the CDR3 is 12 residues. Trimming removed 5 bases at V and 7 bases at J, with 9 bases between. CDR1 and CDR2 (germline): PRHDT, FYEKMQ (reference sequence). In nucleotides, the CDR3 is TGTGCCAGCAGCGCATTGGGAAATGAGCAGTTCTTC. This sequence encodes CASSALGNEQFF.

This clonotype was counted many times. The chain uses TRBV15 and TRBJ2-1; D is unresolved. CDR1 is LNHNV and CDR2 is YYDKDF in the germline V gene (reference sequence). V lost 3 bases and J lost 2, with 5 bases in between. The CDR3 covers 13 residues. The CDR3: CATSSATYNEQFF. The CDR3 nucleotides are TGTGCCACCAGCAGTGCCACCTACAATGAGCAGTTCTTC.

At least ten counts were recorded for this clonotype. The chain uses TRBV27 and TRBJ1-2; the match to TRBD1 covers 7 bases. V lost 7 bases and J lost 3; bases outside the gene matches: 5. The CDR3 loop spans 13 amino acids. The germline V gene has CDR1 MNHEY and CDR2 SMNVEV (reference sequence). CDR3 nucleotides: TGTGCCAGCATGGGGACAGCCTACTATGGCTACACCTTC. It codes for CASMGTAYYGYTF.

This clonotype was seen ten or more times. The chain employs TRBV4-3 and TRBJ2-7, with no clear D. Germline CDR1 LGHNA, CDR2 YSLEER. The CDR3 totals 14 residues. V was shortened by 3 bases and J by 2 bases, with 11 bases between the two germline ends. The CDR3 spells CASSHSLEAYEQYF. The DNA of the CDR3 is TGCGCCAGCAGCCACTCTCTGGAAGCCTACGAGCAGTACTTC.

Ten or more counts support this clonotype. The gene calls are TRBV4-3 and TRBJ2-5; 7 bases fit TRBD2. This CDR3 region has 15 residues. V was pared by 0 bases and J by 5 bases, with 6 bases of the junction left unmatched. Germline-derived CDR1 and CDR2 are LGHNA and YSLEER. CDR3 nucleotide sequence: TGCGCCAGCAGCCAAGATATTGGACTAGAGGAGACCCAGTACTTC. Protein product: CASSQDIGLEETQYF.

The table lists this clonotype with a few counts. The chain employs TRBV20-1 and TRBJ1-3, with unresolved D. The CDR3 loop spans 15 amino acids. Germline V gene sequence: CDR1 DFQATT, CDR2 SNEGSKA (reference sequence). V was pared by 0 bases and J by 1 base, with 10 bases between. This chain's CDR3 is CSARDRFGSGNTIYF. The CDR3 DNA reads as TGCAGTGCTAGAGATCGTTTCGGATCTGGAAACACCATATATTTT.

The rearrangement uses TRBV6-5 and TRBJ2-2; possible D gene TRBD1, 6 bases. Germline values: CDR1 MNHEY, CDR2 SVGAGI. Trimming removed 4 bases at V and 9 bases at J, with 12 bases between. The CDR3 consists of 13 residues. The CDR3 DNA follows: TGTGCCAGCAGTTTGCACAGGGTTAGGGAGCTGTTTTTT. Translating it yields CASSLHRVRELFF.

This clonotype showed up many times. CDR3 loop: CASSPLGLAGGYEQYF. CDR3 coding DNA: TGTGCCAGCAGCCCCTTGGGACTAGCGGGGGGATACGAGCAGTACTTC. The V gene is TRBV9, the J gene TRBJ2-7, with TRBD2 matching over 15 bases. Germline V gives CDR1 SGDLS, CDR2 YYNGEE. The CDR3 is 16 amino acids. Trimming at V came to 4 bases and at J to 4 bases, leaving 6 bases not matched to a gene.

This clonotype was recorded many times. The chain carries TRBV28 and TRBJ2-7; 7 nucleotides align to TRBD1. The CDR3 runs to 13 residues. Trimming removed 5 bases from V and 3 bases from J; junction bases left unmatched: 4. Germline V gives CDR1 MDHEN, CDR2 SYDVKM. CDR3 region: CASSRDSGYEQYV. DNA for the CDR3: TGTGCCAGCAGTCGGGACAGCGGCTACGAGCAGTACGTC.

This chain joins TRBV5-6 and TRBJ1-4; TRBD1 agrees at 7 bases. V was clipped by 4 bases and J by 5 bases; unmatched bases: 2. CDR1 and CDR2 (germline): SGHDT, YYEEEE. This CDR3 region has 13 residues. The CDR3 DNA reads as TGTGCCAGCAGCGGGACAGAGAATGAAAAACTGTTTTTT. The encoded protein is CASSGTENEKLFF.

The rearrangement joins TRBV6-6 to TRBJ1-1; a weak D match, TRBD1 (5 bases). This CDR3 is 13 amino acids long. Germline V gene data show CDR1 as MNHNY and CDR2 as SVGAGI (reference sequence). V shed 2 bases and J shed 5 bases, with 9 bases lying between them. The CDR3 DNA reads as TGTGCCAGCAGTTACGGGACGAGGACTGAAGCTTTCTTT. Protein product: CASSYGTRTEAFF.